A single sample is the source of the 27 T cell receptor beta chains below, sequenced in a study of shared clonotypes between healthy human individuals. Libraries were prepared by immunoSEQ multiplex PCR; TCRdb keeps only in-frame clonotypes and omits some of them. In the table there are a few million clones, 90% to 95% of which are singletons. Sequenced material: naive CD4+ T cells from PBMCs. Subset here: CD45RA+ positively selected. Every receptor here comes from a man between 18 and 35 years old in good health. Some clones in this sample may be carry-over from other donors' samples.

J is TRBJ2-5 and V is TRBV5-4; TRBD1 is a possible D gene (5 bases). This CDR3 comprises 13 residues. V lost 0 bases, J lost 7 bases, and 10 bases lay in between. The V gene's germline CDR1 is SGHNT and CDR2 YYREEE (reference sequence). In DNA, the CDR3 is TGTGCCAGCAGCTTGGACCAGGGCGGGACCCAGTACTTC. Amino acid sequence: CASSLDQGGTQYF.

The CDR3 nucleotides read TGTGCCAGCCTGACAAATCCCAGGGAGTTAGATACGCAGTATTTT. Residues: CASLTNPRELDTQYF. V gene TRBV7-9 combines with J gene TRBJ2-3; D is possibly TRBD1 or TRBD2 (5 bases each). Germline V lookup: CDR1 SEHNR, CDR2 FQNEAQ (reference sequence). The V end was cut by 8 bases, the J end by 5 bases, with 20 bases between. The CDR3 consists of 15 residues. Using reference TRBV7-9 and TRBJ2-3 for the parts outside the CDR3, the full variable domain is DTGVSQNPRHKITKRGQNVTFRCDPISEHNRLYWYRQTLGQGPEFLTYFQNEAQLEKSRLLSDRFSAERPKGSFSTLEIQRTEQGDSAMYLCASLTNPRELDTQYFGPGTRLTVL.

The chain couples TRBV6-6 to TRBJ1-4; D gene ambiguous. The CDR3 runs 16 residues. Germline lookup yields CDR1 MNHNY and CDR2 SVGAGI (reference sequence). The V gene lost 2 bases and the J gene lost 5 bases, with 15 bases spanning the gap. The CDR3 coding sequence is TGTGCCAGCAGTTACGACTCAAACCCCCTCAATGAAAAACTGTTTTTT. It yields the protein CASSYDSNPLNEKLFF.

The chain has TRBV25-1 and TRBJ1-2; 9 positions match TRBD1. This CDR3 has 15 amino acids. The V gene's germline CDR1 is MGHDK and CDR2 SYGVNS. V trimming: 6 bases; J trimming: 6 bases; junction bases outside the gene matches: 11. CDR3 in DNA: TGTGCCAGCAGACGCTCCGGGACAGGGAATGATGGCTACACCTTC. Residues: CASRRSGTGNDGYTF.

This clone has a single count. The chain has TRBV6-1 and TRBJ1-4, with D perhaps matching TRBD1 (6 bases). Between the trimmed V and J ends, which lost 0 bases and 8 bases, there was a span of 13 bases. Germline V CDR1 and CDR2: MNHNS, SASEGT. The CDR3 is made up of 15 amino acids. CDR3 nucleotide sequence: TGTGCCAGCAGTGAAGCGGGGGGGCTCGGAGAAAAACTGTTTTTT. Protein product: CASSEAGGLGEKLFF.

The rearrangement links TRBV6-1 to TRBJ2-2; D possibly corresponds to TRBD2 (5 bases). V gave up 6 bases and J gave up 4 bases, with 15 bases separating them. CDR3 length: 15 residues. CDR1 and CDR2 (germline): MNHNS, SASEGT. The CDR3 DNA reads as TGTGCCAGCAGCGACGGCTCGGCGGGCACCGGGGAGCTGTTTTTT. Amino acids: CASSDGSAGTGELFF.

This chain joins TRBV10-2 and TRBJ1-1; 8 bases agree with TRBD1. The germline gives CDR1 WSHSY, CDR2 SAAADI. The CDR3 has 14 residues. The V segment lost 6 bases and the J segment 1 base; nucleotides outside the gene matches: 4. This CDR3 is CASSRQGRNTEAFF. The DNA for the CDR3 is TGCGCCAGCAGCCGACAGGGGAGGAACACTGAAGCTTTCTTT.

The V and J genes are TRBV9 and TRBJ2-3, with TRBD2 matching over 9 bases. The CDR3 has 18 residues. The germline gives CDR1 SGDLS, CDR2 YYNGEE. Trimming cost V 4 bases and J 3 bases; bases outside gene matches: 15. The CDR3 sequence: CASSPRPLAGINTDTQYF. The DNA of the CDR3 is TGTGCCAGCAGCCCACGCCCCCTAGCGGGAATAAATACAGATACGCAGTATTTT.

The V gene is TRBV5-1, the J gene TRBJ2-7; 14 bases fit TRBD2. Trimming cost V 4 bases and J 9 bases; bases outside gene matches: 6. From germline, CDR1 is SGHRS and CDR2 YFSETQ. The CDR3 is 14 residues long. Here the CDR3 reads CASSTGTSGRGQYF. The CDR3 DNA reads TGCGCCAGCAGCACGGGGACTAGCGGGAGAGGGCAGTACTTC.

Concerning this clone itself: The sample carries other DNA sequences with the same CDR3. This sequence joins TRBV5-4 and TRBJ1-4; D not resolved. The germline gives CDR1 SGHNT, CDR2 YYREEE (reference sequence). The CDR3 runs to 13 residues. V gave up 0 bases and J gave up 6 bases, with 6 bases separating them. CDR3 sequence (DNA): TGTGCCAGCAGCTTGGGTAGGGATGAAAAACTGTTTTTT. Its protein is CASSLGRDEKLFF.

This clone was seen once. The CDR3 is CSVGGGGSLPNYGYTF. The CDR3 nucleotides read TGCAGCGTTGGGGGGGGTGGCAGCCTCCCAAACTATGGCTACACCTTC. The genes are TRBV29-1 and TRBJ1-2, with D perhaps matching TRBD1 (5 bases). The V gene lost 4 bases and the J gene lost 2 bases, with 20 bases spanning the gap. The CDR3 is 16 amino acids. Germline CDR1 reads SQVTM; CDR2 reads ANQGSEA.

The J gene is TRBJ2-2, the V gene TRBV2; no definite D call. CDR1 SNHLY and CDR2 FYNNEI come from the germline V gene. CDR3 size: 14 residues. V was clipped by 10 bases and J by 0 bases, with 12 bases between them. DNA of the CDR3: TGTGCCATCCCACCCGCGTCGAACACCGGGGAGCTGTTTTTT. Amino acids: CAIPPASNTGELFF.

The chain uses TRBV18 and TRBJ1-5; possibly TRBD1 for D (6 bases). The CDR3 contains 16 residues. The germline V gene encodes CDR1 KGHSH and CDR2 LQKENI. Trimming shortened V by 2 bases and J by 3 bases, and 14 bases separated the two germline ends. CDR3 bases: TGTGCCAGCTCACCATTGCAGGGGACCAACAATCAGCCCCAGCATTTT. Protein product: CASSPLQGTNNQPQHF.

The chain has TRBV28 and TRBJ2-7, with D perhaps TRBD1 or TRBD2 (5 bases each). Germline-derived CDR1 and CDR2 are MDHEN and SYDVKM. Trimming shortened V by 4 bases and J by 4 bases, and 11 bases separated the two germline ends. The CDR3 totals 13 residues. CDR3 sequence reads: CASSYPGTYEQYF. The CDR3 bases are TGTGCCAGCAGTTACCCGGGGACGTACGAGCAGTACTTC.

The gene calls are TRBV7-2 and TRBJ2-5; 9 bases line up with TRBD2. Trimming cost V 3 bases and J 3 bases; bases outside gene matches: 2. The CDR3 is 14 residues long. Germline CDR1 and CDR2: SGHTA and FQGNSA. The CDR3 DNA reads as TGTGCCAGCAGCTTTCAGCGGGGGGAAGAGACCCAGTACTTC. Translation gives CASSFQRGEETQYF. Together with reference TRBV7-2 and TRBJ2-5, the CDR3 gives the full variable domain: GAGVSQSPSNKVTEKGKDVELRCDPISGHTALYWYRQSLGQGLEFLIYFQGNSAPDKSGLPSDRFSAERTGGSVSTLTIQRTQQEDSAVYLCASSFQRGEETQYFGPGTRLLVL.

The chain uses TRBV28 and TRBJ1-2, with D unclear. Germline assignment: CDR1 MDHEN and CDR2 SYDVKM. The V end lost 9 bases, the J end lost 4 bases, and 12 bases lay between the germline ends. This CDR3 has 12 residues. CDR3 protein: CASQRPVYGYTF. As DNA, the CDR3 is TGTGCCAGTCAGCGCCCCGTCTATGGCTACACCTTC.

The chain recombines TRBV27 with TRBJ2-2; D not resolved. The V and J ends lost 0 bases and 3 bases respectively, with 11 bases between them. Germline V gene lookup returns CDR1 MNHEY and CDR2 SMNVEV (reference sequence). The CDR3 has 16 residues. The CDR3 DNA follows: TGTGCCAGCAGTTTATCCTATAATCTGGACACCGGGGAGCTGTTTTTT. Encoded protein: CASSLSYNLDTGELFF.

CDR3 protein: CASSLTTSGATNEQFF. In DNA form, the CDR3 reads TGTGCCAGCAGCCTGACGACTAGCGGGGCTACCAATGAGCAGTTCTTC. The J gene is TRBJ2-1, the V gene TRBV7-3; 11 bases are a match to TRBD2. The germline V gene encodes CDR1 SGHTA and CDR2 FQGTGA. The V segment lost 5 bases and the J segment 6 bases; nucleotides outside the gene matches: 9. The CDR3 has 16 amino acids.

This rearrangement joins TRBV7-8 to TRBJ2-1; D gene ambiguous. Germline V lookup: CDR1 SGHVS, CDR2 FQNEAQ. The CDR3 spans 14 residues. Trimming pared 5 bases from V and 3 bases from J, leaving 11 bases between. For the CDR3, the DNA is TGTGCCAGCAGCGCCCTGGAGTTCTACAATGAGCAGTTCTTC. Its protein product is CASSALEFYNEQFF.

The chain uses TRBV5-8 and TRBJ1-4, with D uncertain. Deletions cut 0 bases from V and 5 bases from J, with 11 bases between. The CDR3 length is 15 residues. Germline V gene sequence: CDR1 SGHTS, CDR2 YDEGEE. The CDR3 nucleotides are TGTGCCAGCAGCTTGGCGTCCGATGCAAATGAAAAACTGTTTTTT. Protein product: CASSLASDANEKLFF.

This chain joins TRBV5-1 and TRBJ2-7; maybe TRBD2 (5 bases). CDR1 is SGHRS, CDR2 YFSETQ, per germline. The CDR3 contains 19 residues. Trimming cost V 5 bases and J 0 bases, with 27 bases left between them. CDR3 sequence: CASSLAPLQQTLASYEQYF. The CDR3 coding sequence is TGCGCCAGCAGTCTGGCACCCCTCCAACAAACGCTAGCCTCCTACGAGCAGTACTTC.

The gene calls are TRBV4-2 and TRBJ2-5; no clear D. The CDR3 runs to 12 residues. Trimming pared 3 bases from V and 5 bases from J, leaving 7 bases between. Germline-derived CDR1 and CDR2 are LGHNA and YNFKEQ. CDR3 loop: CASSQLGETQYF. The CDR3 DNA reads TGTGCCAGCAGCCAGCTAGGGGAGACCCAGTACTTC.

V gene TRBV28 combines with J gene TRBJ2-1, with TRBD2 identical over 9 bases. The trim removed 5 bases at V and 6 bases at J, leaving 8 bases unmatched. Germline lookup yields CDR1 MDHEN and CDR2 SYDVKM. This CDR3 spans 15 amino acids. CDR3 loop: CASSPGLAPFNEQFF. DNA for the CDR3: TGTGCCAGCAGTCCAGGACTAGCGCCATTCAATGAGCAGTTCTTC.

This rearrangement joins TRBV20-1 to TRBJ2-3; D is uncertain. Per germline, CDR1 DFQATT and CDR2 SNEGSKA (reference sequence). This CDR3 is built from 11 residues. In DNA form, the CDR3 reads TGCAGCTTCCTAAAGGCAGATACGCAGTATTTT. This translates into CSFLKADTQYF.

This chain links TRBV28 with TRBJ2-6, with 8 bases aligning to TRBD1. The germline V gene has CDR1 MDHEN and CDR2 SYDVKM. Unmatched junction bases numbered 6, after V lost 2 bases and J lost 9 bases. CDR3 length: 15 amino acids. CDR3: CASSLPGQGVNVLTF. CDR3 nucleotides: TGTGCCAGCAGTTTACCAGGACAGGGTGTCAACGTCCTGACTTTC.

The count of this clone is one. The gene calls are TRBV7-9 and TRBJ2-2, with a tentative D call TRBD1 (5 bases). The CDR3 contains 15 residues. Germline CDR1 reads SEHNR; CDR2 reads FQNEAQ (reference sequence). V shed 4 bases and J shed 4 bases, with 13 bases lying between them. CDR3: CASSYNRQITGELFF. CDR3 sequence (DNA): TGTGCCAGCAGCTACAACCGACAGATCACCGGGGAGCTGTTTTTT. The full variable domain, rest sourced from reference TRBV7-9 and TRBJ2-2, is DTGVSQNPRHKITKRGQNVTFRCDPISEHNRLYWYRQTLGQGPEFLTYFQNEAQLEKSRLLSDRFSAERPKGSFSTLEIQRTEQGDSAMYLCASSYNRQITGELFFGEGSRLTVL.

CDR3 protein: CASSQQLGQPQHF. Written as DNA, the CDR3 is TGTGCCAGCAGCCAACAGCTAGGTCAGCCCCAGCATTTT. The rearrangement uses TRBV14 and TRBJ1-5, with D unclear. The CDR3 runs to 13 residues. V was pared by 2 bases and J by 6 bases, with 8 bases between. Germline V gives CDR1 SGHDN, CDR2 FVKESK.